This T cell receptor (beta chain) derives from a study of blood T cell repertoires in COVID-19. Germline V gives CDR1 SNHLY, CDR2 FYNNEI. Trimming stripped 0 bases from V and 1 base from J, with 7 bases between. CDR3 size: 16 residues. Assay: immunoSEQ multiplex PCR; the TCRdb copy retains only in-frame clones and omits some. This sample has 380,000 or so clones, with approximately 89% found just once. What the recovered Cohort 3 donors had was two negative PCRs, clearance, or symptom resolution. Sequenced: PBMCs or T cells enriched from blood (not recorded which). This clonotype originated in a man aged 25-40 years who had recovered from COVID-19. This rearrangement joins TRBV2 to TRBJ2-6, with D perhaps TRBD2 (5 bases). The CDR3 sequence: CASSEARVSGANVLTF. The CDR3, as DNA: TGTGCCAGCAGTGAAGCGCGGGTATCTGGGGCCAACGTCCTGACTTTC.